A selection of T cell receptor beta chains follows, all from one sample in a study of cytomegalovirus exposure and HLA in healthy donors. The table came from immunoSEQ multiplex PCR; TCRdb's copy has only in-frame clones and leaves some out. The sample lists tens of thousands of clones, approximately 70% occurring once. Input material: PBMCs. These receptors originate from a woman aged 45-59 years in good health and CMV-seropositive. Both conserved end residues are part of each CDR3. The D gene is left open where the match is weak. Rows may omit the clone size; those that give it use once, few, many or a size class.

v_gene	d_gene	abundance	j_gene	CDR3nt	CDR3aa
TRBV18	TRBD1	.	TRBJ2-7	TGTGCCAGCTCACCACACAGGGGTTACGAGCAGTACTTC	CASSPHRGYEQYF
TRBV4-3	.	.	TRBJ2-3	TGCGCCAGCAGCCAAGATCCCGGTTTAGTCACAGATACGCAGTATTTT	CASSQDPGLVTDTQYF
TRBV21-1	.	.	TRBJ2-1	TGTGCCAGCAGTTTCATCGGGGGGGAGAATGAGCAGTTCTTC	CASSFIGGENEQFF
TRBV9	.	once	TRBJ2-7	TGTGCCAGCAGCGTAGATGGGGCGGGACGAACCTACGAGCAGTACTTC	CASSVDGAGRTYEQYF
TRBV5-1	.	.	TRBJ2-7	TGCGCCAGCAGCTTGGGTAGATCCGAGCAGTACTTC	CASSLGRSEQYF
TRBV9	.	.	TRBJ1-2	TGTGCCAGCAGCGTAGCTACAGGGTTTACCTATGGCTACACCTTC	CASSVATGFTYGYTF
TRBV19	TRBD2	once	TRBJ2-1	TGTGCCAGTATGGGACTAGCGGGAGCCAATGAGCAGTTCTTC	CASMGLAGANEQFF
TRBV14	.	.	TRBJ1-2	TGTGCCAGCAGCCAAGTAGGCAGGGGTGGATATGGCTACACCTTC	CASSQVGRGGYGYTF
TRBV28	TRBD1	.	TRBJ2-4	TGTGCCAGCAGTCCCGGGACAGGCCGTCAGTACTTC	CASSPGTGRQYF
TRBV19	TRBD1	.	TRBJ1-1	TGTGCCAGCAGACAGGGGGCAGGGGGGACTGAAGCTTTCTTT	CASRQGAGGTEAFF
TRBV19	TRBD1	.	TRBJ2-7	TGTGCCAGTAGTGTTGGGGGACAGGGTACCTACGAGCAGTACTTC	CASSVGGQGTYEQYF
TRBV27	TRBD2	once	TRBJ2-7	TGTGCCAGCAGCCCGGGGGGGGGCTACGAGCAGTACTTC	CASSPGGGYEQYF
TRBV7-8	.	few	TRBJ2-3	TGTGCCAGCAGCTTGAGGACTGGATCCTCCCCAGATACGCAGTATTTT	CASSLRTGSSPDTQYF
TRBV7-9	.	.	TRBJ2-4	TGTGCCAGCAGCTTAGATGTTGGTACTCTAGCCAAAAACATTCAGTACTTC	CASSLDVGTLAKNIQYF
TRBV5-1	.	.	TRBJ2-5	TGCGCCAGCAGCTTGGACAGTACGAGAGAGACCCAGTACTTC	CASSLDSTRETQYF
TRBV27	.	.	TRBJ1-1	TGTGCCAGCAGTTTATTTTCGACAACTGAAGCTTTCTTT	CASSLFSTTEAFF
TRBV10-1	TRBD2	.	TRBJ2-7	TGCGCCAGCAGTCCCACTAGCGGGGGCCAACTGGGGGAGCAGTACTTC	CASSPTSGGQLGEQYF
TRBV7-2	TRBD1	.	TRBJ1-4	TGTGCCAGCAGCTTGACCAATACCGGGACAGCTAATGAAAAACTGTTTTTT	CASSLTNTGTANEKLFF
TRBV6-4	TRBD1	.	TRBJ2-2	TGTGCCAGCAAGGGACAGGGGATCGACACCGGGGAGCTGTTTTTT	CASKGQGIDTGELFF
TRBV11-3	TRBD1	.	TRBJ2-7	TGTGCCAGCAGCCCTCGGACAGGGGACGAGCAGTACTTC	CASSPRTGDEQYF
TRBV9	TRBD1	.	TRBJ1-2	TGTGCCAGCAGCGTATTAACAGGGGGGGATGGCTACACCTTC	CASSVLTGGDGYTF
TRBV11-2	TRBD2	.	TRBJ2-2	TGTGCCAGCAGTCTGGGACTAGCGGGGATCTGGGACACCGGGGAGCTGTTTTTT	CASSLGLAGIWDTGELFF
TRBV6-6	.	few	TRBJ1-1	TGTGCCAGCAGTTATATGGAGTCGGGAGCTGAAGCTTTCTTT	CASSYMESGAEAFF
TRBV19	TRBD2	.	TRBJ2-2	TGTGCCAGTATTATGCGGGAGCCCGGGGAGCTGTTTTTT	CASIMREPGELFF
TRBV5-1	TRBD2	.	TRBJ2-7	TGCGCCAGCAGCTTGGAGTTAGCGGGGGGAGTACCCCCCTACGAGCAGTACTTC	CASSLELAGGVPPYEQYF
TRBV10-3	TRBD1	few	TRBJ1-2	TGTGCCATCAGAACAAACAGGGGTGGAGGCTACACCTTC	CAIRTNRGGGYTF
TRBV18	.	.	TRBJ2-2	TGTGCCAGCTCACTATTGGGGCGGTCGAACACCGGGGAGCTGTTTTTT	CASSLLGRSNTGELFF
TRBV6-6	.	few	TRBJ1-3	TGTGCCAGCACGCGGGAAGGCGGAAACACCATATATTTT	CASTREGGNTIYF
TRBV10-3	.	.	TRBJ2-2	TGTGCCATCAGTGAGTCGGGGGCACCGAACACCGGGGAGCTGTTTTTT	CAISESGAPNTGELFF
TRBV27	TRBD1	.	TRBJ1-5	TGTGCCAGCAGTTTTGGGACAGGCAATCAGCCCCAGCATTTT	CASSFGTGNQPQHF
TRBV15	TRBD1	.	TRBJ1-1	TGTGCCACCAGCAGAGGACAGGGAAGTGTCACTGAAGCTTTCTTT	CATSRGQGSVTEAFF
TRBV18	TRBD2	few	TRBJ2-1	TGTGCCAGCTCTCTAGGACTAGCGGCCGACAATGAGCAGTTCTTC	CASSLGLAADNEQFF
TRBV7-9	TRBD1	few	TRBJ1-1	TGTGCCAGCAGCTTTGGGGGGACAGGGGTTTCGAACACTGAAGCTTTCTTT	CASSFGGTGVSNTEAFF
TRBV11-2	.	.	TRBJ1-2	TGTGCCAGCAGCTTGAGCGGGGCTGGCTACATCTTC	CASSLSGAGYIF
TRBV2	.	.	TRBJ1-1	TGTGCCAGCAGGCCCATCTATGAAGCTTTCTTT	CASRPIYEAFF
TRBV2	TRBD2	.	TRBJ2-4	TGTGCCAGCAGTGCAACTGCGGGAGTAGGTATCATCATTCAGTACTTC	CASSATAGVGIIIQYF
TRBV6-4	TRBD1	few	TRBJ1-1	TGTGCCAGCAGTGCGGGACAGCACACTGAAGCTTTCTTT	CASSAGQHTEAFF
TRBV29-1	.	.	TRBJ1-2	TGCAGCGTCGATCAGTTGATTAACTATGGCTACACCTTC	CSVDQLINYGYTF
TRBV30	.	.	TRBJ2-5	TGTGCCTGGAGTGTACTAGGGGGGGCCGGGTCGGAGACCCAGTACTTC	CAWSVLGGAGSETQYF
TRBV7-8	.	.	TRBJ1-5	TGTGCCAGCAGCTTAGGCAGGGGTGATCAGCCCCAGCATTTT	CASSLGRGDQPQHF
TRBV27	.	few	TRBJ1-2	TGTGCCAGCAGGATAGGAGGTCGGGGCTATGGCTACACCTTC	CASRIGGRGYGYTF
TRBV7-7	.	.	TRBJ2-1	TGTGCCAGCAGCTTATCTGGAGCAGACAATGAGCAGTTCTTC	CASSLSGADNEQFF
TRBV2	.	medium-sized	TRBJ2-3	TGTGCCAGCAGTAGGTTTGGAGTTACGCAGTATTTT	CASSRFGVTQYF
TRBV7-9	.	.	TRBJ2-2	TGTGCCAGCAGCTTAGGTCCCGAAACTCCGGAGCTGTTTTTT	CASSLGPETPELFF
TRBV28	TRBD2	.	TRBJ2-5	TGTGCCAGCAGCTCCCCTGTAATAGCGGGGAGTGAGACCCAGTACTTC	CASSSPVIAGSETQYF
TRBV27	.	.	TRBJ2-1	TGTGCCAGCAGTTTGACTAGATACAATGAGCAGTTCTTC	CASSLTRYNEQFF
TRBV7-2	.	few	TRBJ2-5	TGTGCCAGCGGACTTGAGACCCAGTACTTC	CASGLETQYF
TRBV19	TRBD1	.	TRBJ1-1	TGTGCCAGTAGGGGACAGGCGAACACTGAAGCTTTCTTT	CASRGQANTEAFF